This T cell receptor (beta chain) was retrieved from a study of Graves' ophthalmopathy and Graves' hyperthyroidism (dated by TCRdb to the late 2010s). As for the study more broadly: Peripheral blood samples were taken at the time of initial diagnosis, before any treatment was given. To tell Graves' ophthalmopathy apart from Graves' hyperthyroidism, and to predict which patients would progress to ophthalmopathy, the study relied on TCR beta repertoire signatures. In total, 135 blood samples were TCR-sequenced: under 45 ophthalmopathy, under 80 hyperthyroidism and roughly 17 hyperthyroidism-to-ophthalmopathy patients. A discovery set of more than 90 patients (43 ophthalmopathy, approximately 58 stable hyperthyroidism) was enrolled to explore V-J signatures distinguishing ophthalmopathy from hyperthyroidism. An independent validation cohort comprised around 19 hyperthyroidism patients and 17 patients who later progressed from hyperthyroidism to ophthalmopathy. In roughly six hyperthyroidism patients, the T-cell repertoires found in thyroid tissue were compared with those found in blood. Following sample collection, hyperthyroidism patients were given methimazole at a starting dose of 30 mg daily, and ophthalmopathy patients were given high-dose intravenous methylprednisolone.

This clonotype was counted only a few times. This receptor's antigen is unknown. It has no much larger one-base neighbor in the sample; base qualities were not kept. Study-wide findings and limitations: Sample size was not statistically predetermined, and group allocation was not concealed from the investigators. In cross-validation, the 13-signature model distinguished ophthalmopathy from stable hyperthyroidism with nearly 90% sensitivity and around 81% specificity, and in the test set the corresponding values were roughly 80% and 76%. Most of the expanded thyroid clonotypes with a frequency above 0.001 were also detected in blood, and it was suggested that the thyroid immune response may be reflected by blood repertoires. In validation, the model predicted ophthalmopathy progression with about 71% sensitivity and roughly 72% specificity; roughly 12 predicted patients were CT-confirmed with GO in a median of around 6 months.

The CDR3 contains 14 residues, cysteine and phenylalanine counted. Just the 42-base CDR3 DNA is kept, in frame starting at base 1. CDR1 and CDR2 are drawn from the germline V gene: SGHDN, FVKESK. The junction carries 16 bases between V and J, which are trimmed by 1 base and 9 bases respectively. For repertoire sequencing, the TCR beta CDR3 regions were amplified from RNA transcripts. A first-round RT-PCR used HTBI primers with the Qiagen OneStep RT-PCR kit, followed by a second-round multiplex PCR, size selection and purification. Sequencing of the libraries was carried out on an Illumina HiSeq2000 in paired-end mode with 100 bp reads. In the original analysis: SOAPnuke was used to process the reads, throwing out any read that had adapters, had uncalled bases, had a mean Phred below 15, or lacked an exact constant-primer or identifier match. High-quality paired reads were merged with COPE v1.2.5. Each unique nucleotide sequence was defined as a clonotype, and clonotypes were aligned to IMGT TRB V, D and J references with MiTCR v1.1. Only V-J combinations with frequency above 0.0001 were analysed, covering about 99% of repertoires. For each V-J combination, a TCR clonal expansion and chaos score was defined as the ratio of F50 clonal expansion to chaos observed in the TCRdist matrix. Welch's t-statistics and random forest were used to reduce the features to about a dozen V-J combinations, which were then used as input to a naive Bayes classifier. The Morisita-Horn index was used to measure how similar the thyroid and blood repertoires were. Using fastp trimming at Q25 and MiXCR clonotype assembly, TCRdb reanalyzed the public sequencing data and kept in-frame beta chains. Each CDR3 protein gets just one entry, which takes the most common genes and DNA from the rows behind it. TCRdb's processing, not the study's, gives the V and J calls here. The sample records 660,000 or so distinct CDR3 sequences, about two fifths of which are singletons. The ten top clones hold under 3.5% of the sample.

The ophthalmopathy patients had moderately to severely active disease, with a Clinical Activity Score of 3 or higher, a NOSPECS grade of 4 or higher, and a disease duration of less than 3 months. Patients were excluded if they had other autoimmune diseases, uncontrolled infections, pregnancy or lactation. Diagnosis relied on clinical symptoms, serum thyroxine, TRAb, thyroid ultrasound and orbital computed tomography. Ficoll-Paque density gradient centrifugation was used to isolate PBMCs from 8 to 10 ml of fresh peripheral blood. Total RNA was extracted using Trizol reagent, and RNA quality was checked on an Agilent 2100 Bioanalyzer.

This sequence uses TRBV14 and TRBJ2-7, with no confidently assigned D gene. The sequenced sample consisted of peripheral blood. The TCR was taken from an adult man with Graves' ophthalmopathy. DNA sequence: TGTGCCAGCAGCCAAGCCACGGTAGTCTTCGGGCAGTACTTC. Its translation is CASSQATVVFGQYF.